The TCR beta chain under discussion was sequenced for a study of beta chain features in type 1 diabetes. For the study at large: Under 140,000,000 sorted cells were examined across all samples.

This clone has more than one count but fewer than ten. Its antigen is unidentified. Study-wide findings and caveats: PCR might show a preference for shorter templates, equally across patients and controls. Type 1 diabetes patients showed a moderate but significant shortening of TCRB CDR3s in all four CD4+ subsets. For TCRB rearrangement, an influence of HLA type remained unresolved here.

All of the isolated RNA was reverse transcribed, so expressed TCRB transcripts were sequenced. TCRdb keeps only in-frame clones here, not all; method: immunoSEQ multiplex PCR. The repertoire has approximately 170,000 clones, 7.5% to 9.5% of them found once; the top ten carry over 2%. CDR1 GTSNPN and CDR2 SVGIG come from the germline V gene (reference sequence). Unmatched junction bases numbered 4, after V lost 3 bases and J lost 1 base. This CDR3 contains 14 residues. Sequencing used central memory CD4+ T cells from blood. This chain links TRBV30 with TRBJ2-3, with 7 bases identical to TRBD2. The clonotype was recovered from a woman under 30 in good health. The CDR3 spells CAWRSGAGTDTQYF. The CDR3 nucleotides are TGTGCCTGGAGGAGCGGGGCGGGCACAGATACGCAGTATTTT.